Listed here are 9 T cell receptor beta chains from one sample, sequenced in a study of cytomegalovirus exposure and HLA in healthy donors. A multiplex PCR was run with 60 Vbeta primers and 13 Jbeta primers. The repertoire was sequenced with immunoSEQ multiplex PCR; TCRdb's copy has only in-frame clones and lacks some. The table includes about 96,000 clones, about four fifths detected once. Material for sequencing was PBMCs. Receptor source: a woman between 70 and 85 years old in good health and CMV-seropositive.

The V call is TRBV28, the J call TRBJ2-7; D is unresolved. Germline CDR1 reads MDHEN; CDR2 reads SYDVKM. The CDR3 consists of 14 residues. Trimming took 2 bases from V and 1 from J, leaving 9 bases between them. DNA for the CDR3: TGTGCCAGCAGTTTAGATACAGCTTCCTACGAGCAGTACTTC. Protein sequence: CASSLDTASYEQYF. The full variable domain, in which reference TRBV28 and TRBJ2-7 provide the parts outside the CDR3, is DVKVTQSSRYLVKRTGEKVFLECVQDMDHENMFWYRQDPGLGLRLIYFSYDVKMKEKGDIPEGYSVSREKKERFSLILESASTNQTSMYLCASSLDTASYEQYFGPGTRLTVT.

The V gene is TRBV2, the J gene TRBJ2-1, with D perhaps matching TRBD1 (5 bases). Germline V CDR1 and CDR2: SNHLY, FYNNEI. V was pared by 2 bases and J by 3 bases, with 5 bases between. The CDR3 totals 13 residues. Written as DNA, the CDR3 is TGTGCCAGCAGTGAACAGGGCTACAATGAGCAGTTCTTC. Translating gives CASSEQGYNEQFF. Using reference TRBV2 and TRBJ2-1 for the parts outside the CDR3, the full variable domain is EPEVTQTPSHQVTQMGQEVILRCVPISNHLYFYWYRQILGQKVEFLVSFYNNEISEKSEIFDDQFSVERPDGSNFTLKIRSTKLEDSAMYFCASSEQGYNEQFFGPGTRLTVL.

This clone was seen only a few times. The chain combines TRBV7-5 with TRBJ2-5; TRBD2 is the table's D call, not checked against the DNA. TRBV7-5 is annotated as a pseudogene. This CDR3 has 16 residues. The CDR3 reads CARREQGLAGSGTQYF. DNA for the CDR3: TGTGCCAGAAGGGAACAGGGACTAGCGGGAAGCGGGACCCAGTACTTC.

The chain couples TRBV5-1 to TRBJ2-2; 7 bases agree with TRBD1. Trimming cost V 4 bases and J 7 bases; bases outside gene matches: 4. Germline V gene sequence: CDR1 SGHRS, CDR2 YFSETQ. CDR3 size: 13 residues. CDR3 DNA sequence: TGCGCCAGCAGCGTAGACAGGGTCGGGGAGCTGTTTTTT. The encoded protein is CASSVDRVGELFF.

The rearrangement links TRBV9 to TRBJ1-5, with D perhaps matching TRBD1 (6 bases). The V and J ends lost 4 bases and 3 bases respectively, with 11 bases between them. Germline-derived CDR1 and CDR2 are SGDLS and YYNGEE. The CDR3 is 14 amino acids. The CDR3 protein is CASSLTGVNQPQHF. CDR3 nucleotide sequence: TGTGCCAGCAGCCTGACAGGAGTCAATCAGCCCCAGCATTTT.

The chain uses TRBV7-2 and TRBJ2-2; 7 positions agree with TRBD1. CDR3 length: 14 residues. V gave up 5 bases and J gave up 1 base; unmatched junction bases: 1. Germline loops: CDR1 SGHTA, CDR2 FQGNSA. The CDR3, as DNA: TGTGCCAGCAGCCGACAGGGGAACACCGGGGAGCTGTTTTTT. Translating it yields CASSRQGNTGELFF.

This chain connects TRBV19 to TRBJ2-7, with 8 nucleotides matching TRBD1. Germline V lookup: CDR1 LNHDA, CDR2 SQIVND (reference sequence). Trimming took 5 bases from V and 3 from J; bases not matched to a gene: 3. CDR3 length equals 13 residues. The CDR3 DNA reads TGTGCCAGTAGTGGACAGGGCCTCTACGAGCAGTACTTC. This gives the protein CASSGQGLYEQYF.

The CDR3 DNA follows: TGCGCCAGCAGCTCGGGGACAGCGGCCTCTGGAAACACCATATATTTT. Its translation is CASSSGTAASGNTIYF. The chain carries TRBV5-1 and TRBJ1-3; 7 nucleotides agree with TRBD1. This CDR3 region has 16 residues. With V trimmed by 3 bases and J by 0 bases, 6 bases remained unmatched. Germline V gives CDR1 SGHRS, CDR2 YFSETQ.

V is TRBV5-1 and J is TRBJ2-1; TRBD2 matches 11 bases. V lost 0 bases and J lost 6; bases outside the gene matches: 2. Germline CDR1 SGHRS, CDR2 YFSETQ. The CDR3 extends over 15 amino acids. The CDR3 loop is CASSLASGGSNEQFF. The CDR3 coding sequence is TGCGCCAGCAGCTTGGCTAGCGGGGGGAGCAATGAGCAGTTCTTC.